These T cell receptor beta chains were read from a single sample in a study of blood T cell repertoires in COVID-19. Sequencing used immunoSEQ multiplex PCR; TCRdb keeps in-frame clones, though not all of them. In the table there are around 400,000 clones, around 87% of which are singletons. Sample: peripheral blood. The origin of the receptors is a woman in her sixties with COVID-19, enrolled during active disease. The CDR3 runs from the conserved cysteine through the conserved F or W. The D gene is left open where the match is weak.

d_call j_call v_call cdr3_aa
TRBD1 TRBJ2-3 TRBV28 CAPGQGATDTQYF
NA TRBJ1-1 TRBV19 CASSPRVNTEAFF
TRBD1 TRBJ1-3 TRBV6-6 CASSPRPGTGGSAGNTIYF
NA TRBJ1-3 TRBV28 CASSSPGLSHSGNTIYF
TRBD1 TRBJ2-7 TRBV18 CASSHSRGQGYEQYF
TRBD2 TRBJ2-1 TRBV7-2 CASSLAGSGGGYNEQFF
NA TRBJ2-7 TRBV5-5 CASSPYRLSYEQYF
TRBD2 TRBJ2-3 TRBV4-1 CASSPGRGLIKDTQYF
TRBD1 TRBJ1-5 TRBV27 CASKGANGQPQHF
NA TRBJ1-3 TRBV27 CASSPIFRYSGNTIYF
TRBD1 TRBJ1-2 TRBV7-3 CASSVQGADYGYTF
TRBD1 TRBJ1-6 TRBV10-1 CATISYTGVDNSPLHF